This T cell receptor (beta chain) comes out of a study of esophageal squamous cell carcinoma under preoperative chemotherapy. TCRdb processed the PCR reads anew with MiXCR; each CDR3 protein has one entry. The table shows about 12,000 distinct CDR3 sequences, with 54% occurring only once. As to time point: before preoperative PTX-NDP chemotherapy. Germline CDR1 is SGHAT and CDR2 is FQNNGV. The CDR3 has 18 amino acids. V dropped 0 bases and J dropped 0 bases, with 15 bases sitting between them. This sequence was found in a human donor with esophageal squamous cell carcinoma. The donor label of this sample is uncertain. The rearrangement links TRBV11-2 to TRBJ2-1; D ambiguous. The sample here was taken from a patient given preoperative chemotherapy. The CDR3 DNA is TGTGCCAGCAGCTTAGATCCGCCCTTCCTAGACTCCTACAATGAGCAGTTCTTC. It specifies CASSLDPPFLDSYNEQFF.